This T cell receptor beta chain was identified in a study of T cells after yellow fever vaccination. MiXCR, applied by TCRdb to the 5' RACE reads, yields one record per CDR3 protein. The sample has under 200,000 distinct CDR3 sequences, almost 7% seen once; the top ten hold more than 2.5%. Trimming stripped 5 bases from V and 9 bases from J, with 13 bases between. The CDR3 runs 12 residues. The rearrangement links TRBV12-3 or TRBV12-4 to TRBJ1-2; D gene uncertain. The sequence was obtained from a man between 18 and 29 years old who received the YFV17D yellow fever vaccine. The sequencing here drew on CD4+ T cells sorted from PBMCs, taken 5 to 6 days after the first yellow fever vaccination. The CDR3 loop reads CASSRGGRSYTF. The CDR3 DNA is TGTGCCAGCAGTCGAGGAGGGCGCAGCTACACCTTC.